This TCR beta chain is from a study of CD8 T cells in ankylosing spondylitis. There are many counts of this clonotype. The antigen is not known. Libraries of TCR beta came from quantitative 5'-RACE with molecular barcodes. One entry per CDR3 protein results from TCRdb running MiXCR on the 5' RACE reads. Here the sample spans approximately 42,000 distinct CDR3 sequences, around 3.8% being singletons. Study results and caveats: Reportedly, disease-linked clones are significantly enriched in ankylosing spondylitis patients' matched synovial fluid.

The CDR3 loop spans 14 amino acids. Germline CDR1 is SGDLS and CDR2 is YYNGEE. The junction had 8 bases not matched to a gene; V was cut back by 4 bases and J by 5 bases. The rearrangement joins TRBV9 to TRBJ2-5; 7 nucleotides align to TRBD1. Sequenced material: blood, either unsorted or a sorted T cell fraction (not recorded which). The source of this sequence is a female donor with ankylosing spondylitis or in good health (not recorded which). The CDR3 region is CASSTQGRGETQYF. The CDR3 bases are TGTGCCAGCAGCACCCAGGGCAGGGGGGAGACCCAGTACTTC.